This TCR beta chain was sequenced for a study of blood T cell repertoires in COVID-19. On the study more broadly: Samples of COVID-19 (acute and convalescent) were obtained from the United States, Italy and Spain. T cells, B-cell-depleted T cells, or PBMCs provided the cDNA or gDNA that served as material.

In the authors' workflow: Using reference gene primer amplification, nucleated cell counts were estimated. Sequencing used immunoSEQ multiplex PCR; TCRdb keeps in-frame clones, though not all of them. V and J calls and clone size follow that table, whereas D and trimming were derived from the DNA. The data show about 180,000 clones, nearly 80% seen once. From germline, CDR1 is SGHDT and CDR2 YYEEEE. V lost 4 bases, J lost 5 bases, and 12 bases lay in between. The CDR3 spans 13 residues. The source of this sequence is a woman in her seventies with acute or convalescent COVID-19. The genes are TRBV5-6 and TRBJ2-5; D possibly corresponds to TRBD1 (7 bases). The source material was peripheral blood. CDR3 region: CASSQTGRETQYF. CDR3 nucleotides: TGTGCCAGCAGCCAGACAGGGAGGGAGACCCAGTACTTC.